The 22 T cell receptor beta chains in this list originate from one sample, sequenced in a study of CDR3 diversity in severe acne. In TCRdb, the PCR reads were re-called with MiXCR into one record per CDR3 protein. The data show roughly 79,000 distinct CDR3 sequences, about 53% seen once. The sequencing input was blood. These receptors were collected from a male donor with severe acne vulgaris.

This chain uses TRBV20-1 with TRBJ2-3; 15 nucleotides line up with TRBD2. J lost 2 bases, V lost 6 bases, and 12 bases had no gene match. The CDR3 totals 18 residues. In germline, CDR1 is DFQATT, CDR2 SNEGSKA (reference sequence). The CDR3 nucleotides are TGCAGTGCACTCGGGACTAGCGGGAGGCCGGATTCCACAGATACGCAGTATTTT. Encoded protein: CSALGTSGRPDSTDTQYF.

A note on this clonotype: A much larger clone sits a single nucleotide away, making a read error possible. CDR3 protein: CSVGNLGPTEAFF. The CDR3 DNA follows: TGCAGCGTTGGGAACCTGGGGCCCACTGAAGCTTTCTTT. The V call is TRBV29-1, the J call TRBJ1-1; a possible D gene is TRBD1 (5 bases). The CDR3 covers 13 residues. V lost 4 bases and J 4 bases, leaving 13 bases between the germline ends. Germline values: CDR1 SQVTM, CDR2 ANQGSEA. The full variable domain, completed using reference TRBV29-1 and TRBJ1-1, is SAVISQKPSRDICQRGTSLTIQCQVDSQVTMMFWYRQQPGQSLTLIATANQGSEATYESGFVIDKFPISRPNLTFSTLTVSNMSPEDSSIYLCSVGNLGPTEAFFGQGTRLTVV.

With regard to this clonotype: At one of its ends the junction is not consistent with the germline gene, which may arise from a read error. The chain joins TRBV9 to TRBJ2-1, with D hard to call. The CDR3 extends over 15 amino acids. Germline CDR1 and CDR2: SGDLS and YYNGEE. The CDR3 DNA reads as TGTGCCAGCAGCCCCCGGACGGAAACCTACAATGAGCACTTCTTC. Its translation is CASSPRTETYNEHFF.

This clonotype has ten or more counts. The chain is built from TRBV28 and TRBJ2-5; D gene unclear. V lost 2 bases to trimming and J lost 2 bases, with 12 bases between them. Germline assignment: CDR1 MDHEN and CDR2 SYDVKM. The CDR3 is made up of 15 amino acids. CDR3: CASSLGESVQETQYF. The DNA of the CDR3 is TGTGCCAGCAGTTTAGGGGAAAGCGTGCAAGAGACCCAGTACTTC.

This clonotype was recorded at least ten times. The chain has TRBV20-1 and TRBJ2-7, with no clear D. The CDR3 consists of 12 residues. CDR1 and CDR2 (germline): DFQATT, SNEGSKA (reference sequence). Trimming removed 3 bases at V and 7 bases at J, with 13 bases between. The CDR3 DNA reads TGCAGTGCTAGTTGGAGTAGTTGGGAGCAGTACGTC. Protein: CSASWSSWEQYV.

J is TRBJ2-7 and V is TRBV20-1; 9 bases match TRBD2. The end of the DNA fits TRBJ2-1 better, so the J call may be wrong. Germline V gene lookup returns CDR1 DFQATT and CDR2 SNEGSKA (reference sequence). The CDR3 length is 14 residues. This CDR3 reads CSPSGLATYNEQFF. DNA for the CDR3: TGCAGTCCGTCGGGACTAGCTACCTACAATGAGCAGTTCTTC.

The chain combines TRBV7-9 with TRBJ2-7, with 9 bases matching TRBD1. The germline V gene has CDR1 SEHNR and CDR2 FQNEAQ (reference sequence). This CDR3 region has 15 residues. J was trimmed by 6 bases and V by 1 base; bases with no gene match: 7. The CDR3 coding sequence is TGTGCCAGCAGCTTAGAGGGGGACAGGGTGTTCGAGCAGTACTTC. Protein sequence: CASSLEGDRVFEQYF.

The sample holds a few counts of this clonotype. J is TRBJ2-7 and V is TRBV6-5; a weak D match, TRBD1 (7 bases). CDR1 is MNHEY and CDR2 is SVGAGI in the germline V gene. There are 13 residues in the CDR3. The V gene lost 2 bases and the J gene lost 9 bases, with 14 bases spanning the gap. In nucleotides, the CDR3 is TGTGCCAGCAGTTACAGGGGGCGGGGAGGGCAGTACTTC. Residues: CASSYRGRGGQYF.

With respect to this clonotype: Being one base from a much bigger clone, this may be a read error. The chain links TRBV7-9 to TRBJ1-1, with 10 bases matching TRBD1. The CDR3 covers 14 residues. CDR1 and CDR2 from the germline V gene are SEHNR and FQNEAQ (reference sequence). The CDR3 DNA follows: TGTGCCAGCAGCTTACCGGACAGGGGGGCGAAAGCTTCCTTT. This codes for CASSLPDRGAKASF.

Concerning this clonotype itself: A much bigger clone sits one base away, suggesting this may be a read error. V gene TRBV2 combines with J gene TRBJ2-1, with 9 nucleotides matching TRBD2. CDR1 is SNHLY and CDR2 is FYNNEI in the germline V gene. CDR3 length equals 15 residues. The CDR3 sequence is CASSEGLAGHNVQFF. DNA of the CDR3: TGTGCCAGCAGTGAAGGCCTAGCGGGGCACAATGTGCAGTTCTTC.

This clonotype is medium-sized in the sample. V gene TRBV20-1 combines with J gene TRBJ1-2; no reliable D call. V was trimmed by 3 bases and J by 0 bases, leaving 5 bases between them. The CDR3 contains 12 residues. Germline V lookup: CDR1 DFQATT, CDR2 SNEGSKA (reference sequence). CDR3 residues: CSARAANYGYTF. The CDR3 DNA sequence: TGCAGTGCTAGGGCGGCTAACTATGGCTACACCTTC.

To note about this clonotype: A much larger clone is a single base away; this may be a read error. This sequence joins TRBV20-1 and TRBJ2-7, with D unclear. The CDR3 sequence is 14 residues long. The V end lost 0 bases, the J end lost 3 bases, and 12 bases lay between the germline ends. The V gene's germline CDR1 is DFQATT and CDR2 SNEGSKA (reference sequence). The CDR3 sequence: CSARDRRLGYEQYF. DNA for the CDR3: TGCAGTGCTAGAGATCGCAGGTTGGGCTACGAGCAGTACTTC.

This clonotype was counted only a few times. The chain uses TRBV28 and TRBJ2-7; 9 bases are shared with TRBD2. This CDR3 has 14 residues. The germline CDR1 and CDR2 sequences are MDHEN and SYDVKM. V shed 8 bases, J shed 7 bases, and the junction held 12 bases outside the gene matches. CDR3 nucleotides: TGTGCCAGCCGAATGGCGGGAGGGCCTCTAGAGCAGTACTTC. Protein product: CASRMAGGPLEQYF.

This clonotype showed up many times. The rearrangement links TRBV5-1 to TRBJ2-3; TRBD2 matches 10 bases. V dropped 0 bases and J dropped 6; count of bases not matched to a gene: 4. Germline CDR1 reads SGHRS; CDR2 reads YFSETQ. CDR3 length: 15 residues. The CDR3 is CASSLAGTSEDTQYF. The CDR3 DNA reads TGCGCCAGCAGCTTGGCCGGGACTAGCGAGGATACGCAGTATTTT.

This clonotype was observed a handful of times. The chain links TRBV28 to TRBJ2-7; 7 nucleotides align to TRBD2. Germline V gives CDR1 MDHEN, CDR2 SYDVKM. The CDR3 runs to 15 residues. Trimming removed 3 bases from V and 5 bases from J; junction bases left unmatched: 10. In DNA form, the CDR3 reads TGTGCCAGCAGTTTGCTCGGGAGGAGGAAGGACGAGCAGTACTTC. Its protein is CASSLLGRRKDEQYF.

The chain carries TRBV5-4 and TRBJ2-7, with D perhaps being TRBD1 or TRBD2 (5 bases each). CDR3 length equals 16 residues. Germline V CDR1 and CDR2: SGHNT, YYREEE (reference sequence). Between the trimmed V and J ends, which lost 0 bases and 2 bases, there was a span of 15 bases. CDR3 DNA: TGTGCCAGCAGCTTGGGGGCCGGGACGGATCCCTACGAGCAGTACTTC. Protein product: CASSLGAGTDPYEQYF.

This clonotype was counted ten times or more. The chain employs TRBV5-1 and TRBJ2-5; tentatively, D is TRBD1 or TRBD2 (6 bases each). Germline CDR1 reads SGHRS; CDR2 reads YFSETQ. Trimming removed 4 bases at V and 4 bases at J, with 17 bases between. CDR3 length: 15 residues. The chain's CDR3 is CASSPGTRRGETQYF. The CDR3 region has the DNA TGCGCCAGCAGCCCAGGGACAAGGCGGGGAGAGACCCAGTACTTC. Drawing the rest from reference TRBV5-1 and TRBJ2-5, the complete variable domain is KAGVTQTPRYLIKTRGQQVTLSCSPISGHRSVSWYQQTPGQGLQFLFEYFSETQRNKGNFPGRFSGRQFSNSRSEMNVSTLELGDSALYLCASSPGTRRGETQYFGPGTRLLVL.

V and J are TRBV6-1 and TRBJ2-7; a weak D match, TRBD2 (6 bases). The CDR3 is 12 residues long. The germline CDR1 and CDR2 sequences are MNHNS and SASEGT. The germline V and J ends were trimmed by 11 bases and 3 bases, with 14 bases remaining between them. CDR3: CALKGGNYEQYF. CDR3 sequence (DNA): TGTGCCCTCAAGGGAGGAAACTACGAGCAGTACTTC.

The chain has TRBV19 and TRBJ1-1; 7 nucleotides align to TRBD1. The CDR3 runs 14 residues. CDR1 LNHDA and CDR2 SQIVND come from the germline V gene (reference sequence). The trim removed 4 bases at V and 2 bases at J, leaving 4 bases unmatched. The CDR3, as DNA: TGTGCCAGTAGTACGCGGACAGGCAACACTGAAGCTTTCTTT. Translated: CASSTRTGNTEAFF.

This clonotype was observed at least ten times. V and J are TRBV20-1 and TRBJ1-5, with a weak D call TRBD1 (5 bases). V gave up 3 bases and J gave up 1 base, with 19 bases separating them. This CDR3 region has 17 residues. Germline CDR1 and CDR2: DFQATT and SNEGSKA (reference sequence). The CDR3 bases are TGCAGTGCTAGCGTTAAGCCTGAGGGGTTCAGCAATCAGCCCCAGCATTTT. Translation gives CSASVKPEGFSNQPQHF.

This clonotype is labeled as medium-sized (0.01 to 0.1%). The gene calls are TRBV20-1 and TRBJ2-1; 7 bases agree with TRBD2. V lost 0 bases and J lost 7; bases outside the gene matches: 9. CDR1 and CDR2 from the germline V gene are DFQATT and SNEGSKA (reference sequence). CDR3 size: 15 residues. Here the CDR3 DNA reads TGCAGTGCTAGAGATAGCGGGCGGTACAGGAATGAGCAGTTCTTC. Translation gives CSARDSGRYRNEQFF.

The V call is TRBV6-5, the J call TRBJ1-2; TRBD1 might be the D (5 bases). From germline, CDR1 is MNHEY and CDR2 SVGAGI. The V end lost 6 bases, the J end lost 5 bases, and 19 bases lay between the germline ends. This CDR3 region has 15 residues. The CDR3 reads CASSPQGGASYGYTF. Written as DNA, the CDR3 is TGTGCCAGCAGCCCCCAGGGCGGCGCGAGTTATGGCTACACCTTC.